This T cell receptor beta chain derives from a study of shared clonotypes between healthy human individuals. Regarding the study as a whole: Clonotype sharing levels among donors were expected to vary with sequencing depth.

This clone is a singleton in its sample. As yet, its antigen is unknown. Using immunoSEQ multiplex PCR, the repertoire was profiled, and TCRdb retains in-frame clones only, with some absent. This sample has 2 million to 2.5 million clones, with around 93% found just once. CDR3 size: 16 residues. CDR1 is SGHRS and CDR2 is YFSETQ in the germline V gene. With 2 bases removed from V and 0 bases from J, the gap between germline ends came to 13 bases. J is TRBJ2-3 and V is TRBV5-1, with a possible D match to TRBD2 (6 bases). The clonotype was recovered from a man between 18 and 29 years old in good health. Some clones in this sample may be carry-over from other donors' samples. Sequencing was carried out using naive CD4+ T cells from PBMCs. As for subset: CD45RA+ positively selected. CDR3 protein: CASSFVGRQSTDTQYF. CDR3 nucleotides: TGCGCCAGCAGCTTCGTTGGGAGGCAGAGCACAGATACGCAGTATTTT.